Listed here are 25 T cell receptor beta chains from one sample, sequenced in a study of blood T cell repertoires in COVID-19. Sequenced by immunoSEQ multiplex PCR; TCRdb stores in-frame clones only, minus some. The sample lists some 82,000 clones; around 86% were seen once. Input material: peripheral blood. The receptors shown here come from an elderly man with acute or convalescent COVID-19.

This chain uses TRBV19 with TRBJ2-4; 11 bases fit TRBD2. The CDR3 loop spans 19 amino acids. J lost 0 bases, V lost 5 bases, and 12 bases had no gene match. The germline V gene encodes CDR1 LNHDA and CDR2 SQIVND (reference sequence). In nucleotides, the CDR3 is TGTGCCAGTAGTCCTTACTCCGGGACTAGCGGCCTAGCCAAAAACATTCAGTACTTC. It yields the protein CASSPYSGTSGLAKNIQYF.

This clone was seen more than once but under ten times. CDR3 sequence (DNA): TGTGCCAGCAGCCCCCAAGTGACAGGGGTAACTGGGGCCAACGTCCTGACTTTC. As protein: CASSPQVTGVTGANVLTF. V is TRBV3-1 (or the pseudogene TRBV3-2) and J is TRBJ2-6; TRBD1 agrees at 8 bases. There are 18 residues in the CDR3. CDR1 LGHDT and CDR2 YNNKEL come from the germline V gene (reference sequence). The junction had 10 bases not matched to a gene; V was cut back by 4 bases and J by 2 bases.

The chain employs TRBV19 and TRBJ1-5; possibly TRBD1 for D (6 bases). CDR3 length equals 18 residues. V gave up 6 bases and J gave up 0 bases, with 21 bases separating them. Germline CDR1 and CDR2: LNHDA and SQIVND (reference sequence). DNA for the CDR3: TGTGCCAGTAGCCCGACAGGTGGGAAGGGGTATAGCAATCAGCCCCAGCATTTT. This codes for CASSPTGGKGYSNQPQHF.

This clone is a singleton in its sample. V is TRBV6-5 and J is TRBJ2-7, with D tentatively TRBD1 (6 bases). Trimming cost V 0 bases and J 4 bases, with 7 bases left between them. The V gene's germline CDR1 is MNHEY and CDR2 SVGAGI. The CDR3 contains 13 residues. The CDR3 sequence: CASSYSTGYEQYF. The CDR3 DNA follows: TGTGCCAGCAGTTACTCGACAGGATACGAGCAGTACTTC.

The rearrangement joins TRBV6-5 to TRBJ2-1; the match to TRBD2 covers 12 bases. The CDR3 runs 15 residues. Unmatched junction bases numbered 7, after V lost 6 bases and J lost 7 bases. The germline V gene has CDR1 MNHEY and CDR2 SVGAGI. In DNA, the CDR3 is TGTGCCAGCAGCATAGTGACTAGCGGGAGTAATGAGCAGTTCTTC. It specifies CASSIVTSGSNEQFF.

The chain links TRBV24-1 to TRBJ1-6; possibly TRBD1 for D (6 bases). V dropped 4 bases and J dropped 9 bases, with 30 bases sitting between them. The CDR3 runs 20 residues. Germline CDR1 reads KGHDR; CDR2 reads SFDVKD. In nucleotides, the CDR3 is TGTGCCACCAGTGACCCAAAAAAGGACAGTTTGGACAGAGCTACTTCACCCCTCCACTTT. It codes for CATSDPKKDSLDRATSPLHF.

The rearrangement links TRBV5-1 to TRBJ1-1; 7 bases fit TRBD1. From germline, CDR1 is SGHRS and CDR2 YFSETQ. CDR3 length: 14 residues. V lost 4 bases and J lost 4; bases outside the gene matches: 7. This CDR3 reads CASSPTGIFTEAFF. CDR3 nucleotides: TGCGCCAGCAGCCCGACAGGGATTTTCACTGAAGCTTTCTTT.

CDR3 DNA: TGTGCCAGCAGCTTATTGGAGGCGCGGTGGCCCCAGCATTTT. It specifies CASSLLEARWPQHF. The V gene is TRBV7-8, the J gene TRBJ1-5; D not resolved. V gave up 2 bases and J gave up 9 bases, with 14 bases separating them. The CDR3 runs 14 residues. The germline gives CDR1 SGHVS, CDR2 FQNEAQ. Supplemented by reference TRBV7-8 and TRBJ1-5, the full variable domain reads GAGVSQSPRYKVAKRGQDVALRCDPISGHVSLFWYQQALGQGPEFLTYFQNEAQLDKSGLPSDRFFAERPEGSVSTLKIQRTQQEDSAVYLCASSLLEARWPQHFGDGTRLSIL.

V usage is TRBV6-5 and J usage is TRBJ1-2; D may be TRBD1 (5 bases). The CDR3 is 13 amino acids. Germline V gene lookup returns CDR1 MNHEY and CDR2 SVGAGI. Trimming left V 2 bases short and J 4 bases short, with 8 bases between. The CDR3 spells CASSYGGGYGYTF. The CDR3 DNA is TGTGCCAGCAGTTACGGGGGGGGCTATGGCTACACCTTC.

The chain combines TRBV5-1 with TRBJ2-7; a weak D match, TRBD2 (5 bases). CDR1 is SGHRS, CDR2 YFSETQ, per germline. The CDR3 length is 13 residues. The V and J ends lost 4 bases and 6 bases respectively, with 14 bases between them. The CDR3 nucleotides read TGCGCCAGCAGCCAGACCACGGACTTCGAGCAGTACTTC. Translation gives CASSQTTDFEQYF. Together with reference TRBV5-1 and TRBJ2-7, the CDR3 gives the full variable domain: KAGVTQTPRYLIKTRGQQVTLSCSPISGHRSVSWYQQTPGQGLQFLFEYFSETQRNKGNFPGRFSGRQFSNSRSEMNVSTLELGDSALYLCASSQTTDFEQYFGPGTRLTVT.

This clone is a singleton in its sample. V usage is TRBV5-1 and J usage is TRBJ1-2, with D tentatively TRBD1 (5 bases). The CDR3 runs 13 residues. Trimming stripped 3 bases from V and 3 bases from J, with 9 bases between. The germline CDR1 and CDR2 sequences are SGHRS and YFSETQ. The CDR3 nucleotides are TGCGCCAGCAGCTCCGGGACTCACTATGGCTACACCTTC. The encoded protein is CASSSGTHYGYTF.

The V gene is TRBV18, the J gene TRBJ2-1; D not certain. Germline V gene sequence: CDR1 KGHSH, CDR2 LQKENI. This CDR3 has 13 residues. V lost 2 bases to trimming and J lost 4 bases, with 6 bases between them. The CDR3 loop reads CASSPSRYNEQFF. DNA of the CDR3: TGTGCCAGCTCACCAAGCCGATACAATGAGCAGTTCTTC.

This clone came up once. This chain links TRBV18 with TRBJ2-7; D remains ambiguous. V dropped 2 bases and J dropped 7 bases, with 15 bases sitting between them. Germline V gives CDR1 KGHSH, CDR2 LQKENI. The CDR3 has 14 residues. CDR3 sequence (DNA): TGTGCCAGCTCACCAGCCGGGTCCACTGGGGAGCAGTACTTC. Encoded protein: CASSPAGSTGEQYF.

The chain recombines TRBV5-8 with TRBJ2-3, with D hard to call. CDR1 and CDR2 (germline): SGHTS, YDEGEE. V was pared by 3 bases and J by 4 bases, with 9 bases between. This CDR3 has 13 amino acids. CDR3 sequence reads: CASSSKSADTQYF. In DNA form, the CDR3 reads TGTGCCAGCAGCTCTAAAAGTGCAGATACGCAGTATTTT.

CDR3 amino acids: CASGKHRGIGHSGANVLTF. The CDR3 DNA follows: TGTGCCAGCGGAAAACACAGGGGAATAGGGCACTCTGGGGCCAACGTCCTGACTTTC. The chain uses TRBV7-9 and TRBJ2-6; 7 positions agree with TRBD1. The ends lost 8 bases at V and 0 bases at J; junction bases unmatched: 16. The CDR3 is 19 residues long. CDR1 and CDR2 (germline): SEHNR, FQNEAQ (reference sequence).

CDR3: CASSLTQNEQYF. The CDR3 DNA reads TGTGCCAGCAGTTTAACTCAAAACGAGCAGTACTTC. This rearrangement joins TRBV12-3 or TRBV12-4 to TRBJ2-7; D remains ambiguous. The CDR3 contains 12 residues. V dropped 2 bases and J dropped 5 bases, with 7 bases sitting between them.

This rearrangement joins TRBV2 to TRBJ1-2; 11 bases line up with TRBD1. V trimming: 4 bases; J trimming: 8 bases; junction bases outside the gene matches: 6. This CDR3 has 14 amino acids. Germline lookup yields CDR1 SNHLY and CDR2 FYNNEI. The chain's CDR3 is CASSGPGTGGGYTF. Written as DNA, the CDR3 is TGTGCCAGCAGTGGCCCCGGGACAGGGGGAGGCTACACCTTC.

The rearrangement joins TRBV6-6 to TRBJ2-1; TRBD1 agrees at 9 bases. Looked up from germline, CDR1 is MNHNY and CDR2 is SVGAGI (reference sequence). The length of the CDR3 is 15 residues. V lost 6 bases to trimming and J lost 6 bases; unmatched junction nucleotides: 9. CDR3 in amino acids: CASSPGQGPFNEQFF. The CDR3, as DNA: TGTGCCAGCAGCCCGGGACAGGGCCCTTTCAATGAGCAGTTCTTC.

This rearrangement joins TRBV11-2 to TRBJ1-1; no definite D call. V lost 5 bases to trimming and J lost 3 bases, with 10 bases between them. The CDR3 is 13 residues long. Germline loops: CDR1 SGHAT, CDR2 FQNNGV. Here the CDR3 reads CASSVGLYTEAFF. In nucleotides, the CDR3 is TGTGCCAGCAGCGTTGGACTGTACACTGAAGCTTTCTTT.

The chain recombines TRBV28 with TRBJ1-2, with 10 bases that match TRBD1. CDR1 is MDHEN, CDR2 SYDVKM, per germline. The CDR3 contains 17 residues. The J segment lost 1 base and the V segment lost 6 bases, leaving 11 bases of the junction unmatched. This CDR3 is CASSSTPGQGYNYGYTF. For the CDR3, the DNA is TGTGCCAGCAGCAGTACTCCGGGACAGGGGTATAACTATGGCTACACCTTC.

The genes are TRBV25-1 and TRBJ1-2, with no clear D. The germline CDR1 and CDR2 sequences are MGHDK and SYGVNS. Trimming left V 2 bases short and J 1 base short, with 5 bases between. The length of the CDR3 is 13 residues. The CDR3 loop reads CASSETSNYGYTF. CDR3 in DNA: TGTGCCAGCAGTGAAACTAGTAACTATGGCTACACCTTC.

This chain connects TRBV25-1 to TRBJ1-2; 11 positions agree with TRBD1. Germline CDR1 and CDR2: MGHDK and SYGVNS. The CDR3 runs 16 residues. Trimming cost V 6 bases and J 3 bases; bases outside gene matches: 9. CDR3 coding DNA: TGTGCCAGCAGATCTGTTAGGGACAGGGGGGACTATGGCTACACCTTC. It encodes CASRSVRDRGDYGYTF.

V usage is TRBV9 and J usage is TRBJ2-1; 8 bases are a match to TRBD1. V trimming: 3 bases; J trimming: 8 bases; junction bases outside the gene matches: 10. There are 15 residues in the CDR3. Per the germline V gene, CDR1 is SGDLS and CDR2 is YYNGEE. The CDR3 DNA follows: TGTGCCAGCAGCGCTCGACAGGGGATGATCGATGAGCAGTTCTTC. As protein: CASSARQGMIDEQFF.

The chain recombines TRBV7-2 with TRBJ2-7, with TRBD1 matching 11 bases. The V segment lost 5 bases and the J segment 2 bases; nucleotides outside the gene matches: 8. Germline assignment: CDR1 SGHTA and CDR2 FQGNSA. CDR3 length: 16 amino acids. CDR3 coding DNA: TGTGCCAGCAGCAAACAATCGGGACAGGGGGCCTACGAGCAGTACTTC. Translation gives CASSKQSGQGAYEQYF.

V and J are TRBV5-4 and TRBJ2-1; possibly TRBD2 for D (5 bases). CDR1 and CDR2 from the germline V gene are SGHNT and YYREEE (reference sequence). The CDR3 spans 15 residues. Trimming shortened V by 0 bases and J by 0 bases, and 7 bases separated the two germline ends. The CDR3 DNA sequence: TGTGCCAGCAGCTTGGGTGGGAGCTCCTACAATGAGCAGTTCTTC. Amino acid sequence: CASSLGGSSYNEQFF.